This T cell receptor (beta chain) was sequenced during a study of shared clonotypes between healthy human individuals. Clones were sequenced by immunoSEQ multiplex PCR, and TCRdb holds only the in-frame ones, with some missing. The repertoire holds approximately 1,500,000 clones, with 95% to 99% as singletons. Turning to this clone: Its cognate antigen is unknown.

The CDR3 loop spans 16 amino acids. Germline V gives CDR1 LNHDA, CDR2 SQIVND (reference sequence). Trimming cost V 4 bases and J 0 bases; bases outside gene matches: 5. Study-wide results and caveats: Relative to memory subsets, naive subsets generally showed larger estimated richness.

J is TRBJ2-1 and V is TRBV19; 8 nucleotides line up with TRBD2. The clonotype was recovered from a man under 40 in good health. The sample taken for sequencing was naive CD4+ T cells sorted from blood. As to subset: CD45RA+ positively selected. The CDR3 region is CASSTPAGGSYNEQFF. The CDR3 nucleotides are TGTGCCAGTAGTACCCCCGCGGGAGGCTCCTACAATGAGCAGTTCTTC.